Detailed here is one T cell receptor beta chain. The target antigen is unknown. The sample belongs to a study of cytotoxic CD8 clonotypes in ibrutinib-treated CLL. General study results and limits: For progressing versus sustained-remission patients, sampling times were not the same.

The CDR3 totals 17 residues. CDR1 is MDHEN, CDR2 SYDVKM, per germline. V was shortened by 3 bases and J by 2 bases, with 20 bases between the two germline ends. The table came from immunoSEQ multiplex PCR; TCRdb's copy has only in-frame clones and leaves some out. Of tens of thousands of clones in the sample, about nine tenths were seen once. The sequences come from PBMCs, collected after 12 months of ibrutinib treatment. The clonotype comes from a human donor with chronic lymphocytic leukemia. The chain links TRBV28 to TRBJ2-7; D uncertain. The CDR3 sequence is CASSFPDVVWAPYEQYF. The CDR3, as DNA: TGTGCCAGCAGTTTCCCCGATGTCGTCTGGGCTCCCTACGAGCAGTACTTC.